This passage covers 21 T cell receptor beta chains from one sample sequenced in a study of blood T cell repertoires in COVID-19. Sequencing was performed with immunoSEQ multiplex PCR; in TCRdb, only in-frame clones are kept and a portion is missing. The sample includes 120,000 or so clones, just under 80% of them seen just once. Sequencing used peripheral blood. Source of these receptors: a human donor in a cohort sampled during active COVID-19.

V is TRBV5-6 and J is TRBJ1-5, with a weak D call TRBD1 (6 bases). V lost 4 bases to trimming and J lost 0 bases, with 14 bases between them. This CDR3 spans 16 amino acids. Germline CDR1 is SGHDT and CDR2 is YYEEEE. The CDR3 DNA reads TGTGCCAGCAGCACGCAGGGGCAAGATAGCAATCAGCCCCAGCATTTT. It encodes CASSTQGQDSNQPQHF.

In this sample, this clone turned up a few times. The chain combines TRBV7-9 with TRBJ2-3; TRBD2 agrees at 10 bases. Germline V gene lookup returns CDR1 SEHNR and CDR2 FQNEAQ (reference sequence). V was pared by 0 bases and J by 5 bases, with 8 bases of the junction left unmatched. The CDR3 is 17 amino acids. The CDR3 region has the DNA TGTGCCAGCAGCTTAGCTAGCGGGGGGCATCAAGTAGATACGCAGTATTTT. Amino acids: CASSLASGGHQVDTQYF.

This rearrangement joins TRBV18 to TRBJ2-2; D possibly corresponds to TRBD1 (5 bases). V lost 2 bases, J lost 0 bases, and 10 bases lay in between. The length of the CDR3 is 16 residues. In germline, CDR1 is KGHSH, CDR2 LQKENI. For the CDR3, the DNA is TGTGCCAGCTCACCATTTAAGGGGACGAACACCGGGGAGCTGTTTTTT. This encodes CASSPFKGTNTGELFF.

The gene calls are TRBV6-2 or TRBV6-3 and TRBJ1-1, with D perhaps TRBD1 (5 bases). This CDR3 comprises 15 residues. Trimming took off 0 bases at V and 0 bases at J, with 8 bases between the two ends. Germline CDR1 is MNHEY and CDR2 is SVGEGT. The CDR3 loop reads CASSYSGGLNTEAFF. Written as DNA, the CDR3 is TGTGCCAGCAGTTACTCGGGGGGATTGAACACTGAAGCTTTCTTT.

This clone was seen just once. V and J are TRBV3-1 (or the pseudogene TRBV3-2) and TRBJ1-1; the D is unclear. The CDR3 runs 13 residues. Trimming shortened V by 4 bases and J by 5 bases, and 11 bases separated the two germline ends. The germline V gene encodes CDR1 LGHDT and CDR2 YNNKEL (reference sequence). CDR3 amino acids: CASSRYEGTEAFF. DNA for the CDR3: TGTGCCAGCAGCCGTTATGAGGGAACTGAAGCTTTCTTT.

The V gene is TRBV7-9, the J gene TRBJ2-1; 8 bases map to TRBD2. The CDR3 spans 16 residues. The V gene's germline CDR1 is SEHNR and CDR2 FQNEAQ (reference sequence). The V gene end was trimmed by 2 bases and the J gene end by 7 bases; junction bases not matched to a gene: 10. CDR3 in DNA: TGTGCCAGCAGCTTATTTTCTAGCGGGCATCTTAATGAGCAGTTCTTC. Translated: CASSLFSSGHLNEQFF.

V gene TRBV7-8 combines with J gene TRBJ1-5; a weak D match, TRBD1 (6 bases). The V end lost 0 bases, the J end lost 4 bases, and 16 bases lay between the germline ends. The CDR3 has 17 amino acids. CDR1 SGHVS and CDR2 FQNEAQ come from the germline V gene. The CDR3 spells CASSLAVGAVPNQPQHF. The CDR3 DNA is TGTGCCAGCAGCTTAGCGGTGGGGGCAGTGCCTAATCAGCCCCAGCATTTT. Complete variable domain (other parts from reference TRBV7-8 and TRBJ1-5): GAGVSQSPRYKVAKRGQDVALRCDPISGHVSLFWYQQALGQGPEFLTYFQNEAQLDKSGLPSDRFFAERPEGSVSTLKIQRTQQEDSAVYLCASSLAVGAVPNQPQHFGDGTRLSIL.

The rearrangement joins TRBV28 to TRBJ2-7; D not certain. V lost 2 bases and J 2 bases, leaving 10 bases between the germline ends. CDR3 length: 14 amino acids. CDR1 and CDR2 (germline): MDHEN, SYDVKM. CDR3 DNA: TGTGCCAGCAGTTTAGGGCCCACTGCCTACGAGCAGTACTTC. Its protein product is CASSLGPTAYEQYF. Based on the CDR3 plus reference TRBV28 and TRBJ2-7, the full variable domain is DVKVTQSSRYLVKRTGEKVFLECVQDMDHENMFWYRQDPGLGLRLIYFSYDVKMKEKGDIPEGYSVSREKKERFSLILESASTNQTSMYLCASSLGPTAYEQYFGPGTRLTVT.

The CDR3 DNA follows: TGTGCCAGCCACCAAGGAGGCTCCTACGAGCAGTACTTC. Translated, it gives CASHQGGSYEQYF. The chain uses TRBV18 and TRBJ2-7; TRBD2 is a possible D gene (5 bases). Looked up from germline, CDR1 is KGHSH and CDR2 is LQKENI. With 8 bases removed from V and 0 bases from J, the gap between germline ends came to 11 bases. This CDR3 is 13 amino acids long.

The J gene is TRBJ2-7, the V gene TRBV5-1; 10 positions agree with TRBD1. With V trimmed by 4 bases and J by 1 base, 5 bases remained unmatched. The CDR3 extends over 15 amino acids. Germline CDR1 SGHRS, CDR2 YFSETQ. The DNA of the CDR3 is TGCGCCAGCAGCCAAGGACAGGGGGGATCCTACGAGCAGTACTTC. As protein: CASSQGQGGSYEQYF.

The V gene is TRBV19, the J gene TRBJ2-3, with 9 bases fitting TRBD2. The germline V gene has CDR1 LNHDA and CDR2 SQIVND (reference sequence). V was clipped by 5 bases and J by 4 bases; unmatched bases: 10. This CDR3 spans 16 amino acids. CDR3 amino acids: CASSSDKLAGSDTQYF. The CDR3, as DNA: TGTGCCAGTAGTTCCGATAAGCTAGCGGGATCAGATACGCAGTATTTT.

CDR3 in DNA: TGTGCCAGCAGCTTAGCACTGACAGGGAGGGAGACCCAGTACTTC. Translating it yields CASSLALTGRETQYF. The chain carries TRBV7-9 and TRBJ2-5; D perhaps matches TRBD1 (7 bases). The CDR3 has 15 residues. Germline V lookup: CDR1 SEHNR, CDR2 FQNEAQ (reference sequence). V was trimmed by 0 bases and J by 5 bases, leaving 13 bases between them.

CDR3 residues: CASSKGTGLDTEAFF. CDR3 coding DNA: TGTGCCAGTAGTAAAGGGACAGGGCTCGACACTGAAGCTTTCTTT. This sequence joins TRBV19 and TRBJ1-1; 9 bases are a match to TRBD1. Trimming cost V 4 bases and J 3 bases; bases outside gene matches: 6. The length of the CDR3 is 15 residues. The germline V gene encodes CDR1 LNHDA and CDR2 SQIVND (reference sequence).

The CDR3 protein is CASSEYMAGGRSGELFF. CDR3 nucleotide sequence: TGTGCCAGCAGTGAATACATGGCGGGGGGGCGGTCCGGGGAGCTGTTTTTT. The chain carries TRBV2 and TRBJ2-2, with TRBD2 identical over 9 bases. The CDR3 loop spans 17 amino acids. V lost 2 bases and J lost 6; bases outside the gene matches: 10. The germline CDR1 and CDR2 sequences are SNHLY and FYNNEI.

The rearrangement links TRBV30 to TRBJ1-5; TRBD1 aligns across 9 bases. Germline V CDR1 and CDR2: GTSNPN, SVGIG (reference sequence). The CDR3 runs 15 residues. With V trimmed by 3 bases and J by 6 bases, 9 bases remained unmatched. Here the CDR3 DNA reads TGTGCCTGGAGAAGTACAGGGACAGGGCTTCAGCCCCAGCATTTT. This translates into CAWRSTGTGLQPQHF. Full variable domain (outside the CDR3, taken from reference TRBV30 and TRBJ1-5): SQTIHQWPATLVQPVGSPLSLECTVEGTSNPNLYWYRQAAGRGLQLLFYSVGIGQISSEVPQNLSASRPQDRQFILSSKKLLLSDSGFYLCAWRSTGTGLQPQHFGDGTRLSIL.

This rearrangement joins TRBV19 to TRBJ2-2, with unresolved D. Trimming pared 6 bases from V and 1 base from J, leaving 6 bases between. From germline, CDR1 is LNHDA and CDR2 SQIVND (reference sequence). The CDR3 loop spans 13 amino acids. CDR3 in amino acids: CASRNRNTGELFF. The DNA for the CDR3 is TGTGCCAGTAGAAACAGGAACACCGGGGAGCTGTTTTTT. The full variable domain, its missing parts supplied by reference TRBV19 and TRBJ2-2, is DGGITQSPKYLFRKEGQNVTLSCEQNLNHDAMYWYRQDPGQGLRLIYYSQIVNDFQKGDIAEGYSVSREKKESFPLTVTSAQKNPTAFYLCASRNRNTGELFFGEGSRLTVL.

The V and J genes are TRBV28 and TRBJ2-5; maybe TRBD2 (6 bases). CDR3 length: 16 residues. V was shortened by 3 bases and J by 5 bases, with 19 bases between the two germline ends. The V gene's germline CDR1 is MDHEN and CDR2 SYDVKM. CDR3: CASSFSPSGPVETQYF. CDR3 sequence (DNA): TGTGCCAGCAGTTTCTCTCCCAGCGGGCCAGTGGAGACCCAGTACTTC. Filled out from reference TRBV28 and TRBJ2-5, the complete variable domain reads DVKVTQSSRYLVKRTGEKVFLECVQDMDHENMFWYRQDPGLGLRLIYFSYDVKMKEKGDIPEGYSVSREKKERFSLILESASTNQTSMYLCASSFSPSGPVETQYFGPGTRLLVL.

The CDR3: CASSWAGSGETQYF. CDR3 DNA: TGTGCCAGCAGTTGGGCAGGGTCGGGAGAGACCCAGTACTTC. V gene TRBV6-5 combines with J gene TRBJ2-5, with D possibly TRBD1 on 5 matching bases. The CDR3 sequence is 14 residues long. The germline CDR1 and CDR2 sequences are MNHEY and SVGAGI. V dropped 4 bases and J dropped 4 bases, with 13 bases sitting between them.

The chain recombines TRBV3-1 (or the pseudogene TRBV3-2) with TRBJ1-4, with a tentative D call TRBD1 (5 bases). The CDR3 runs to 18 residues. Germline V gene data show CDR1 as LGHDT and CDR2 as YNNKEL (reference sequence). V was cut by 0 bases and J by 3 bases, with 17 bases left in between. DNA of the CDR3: TGTGCCAGCAGCCAAGATCTGCGGTCATCGGGGGCTAATGAAAAACTGTTTTTT. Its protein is CASSQDLRSSGANEKLFF.

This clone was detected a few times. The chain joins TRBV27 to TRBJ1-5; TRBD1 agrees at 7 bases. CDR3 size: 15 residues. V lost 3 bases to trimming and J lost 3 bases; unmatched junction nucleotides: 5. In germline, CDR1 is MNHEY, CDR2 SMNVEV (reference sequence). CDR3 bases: TGTGCCAGCAGTTTGAGACAGGGTAACAATCAGCCCCAGCATTTT. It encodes CASSLRQGNNQPQHF.

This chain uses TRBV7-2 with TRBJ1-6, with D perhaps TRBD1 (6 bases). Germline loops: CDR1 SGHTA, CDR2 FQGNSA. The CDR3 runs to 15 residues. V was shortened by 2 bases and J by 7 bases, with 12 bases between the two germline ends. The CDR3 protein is CASSLRARGNSPLHF. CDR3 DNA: TGTGCCAGCAGCTTAAGGGCCAGGGGAAATTCACCCCTCCACTTT. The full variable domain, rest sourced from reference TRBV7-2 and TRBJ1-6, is GAGVSQSPSNKVTEKGKDVELRCDPISGHTALYWYRQSLGQGLEFLIYFQGNSAPDKSGLPSDRFSAERTGGSVSTLTIQRTQQEDSAVYLCASSLRARGNSPLHFGNGTRLTVT.